This is a list of T cell receptor beta chains from one sample in a study of PD-1 blockade in classical Hodgkin lymphoma. Libraries were prepared by immunoSEQ multiplex PCR; TCRdb keeps only in-frame clonotypes and omits some of them. The table records over 60,000 clones, 70% to 75% of them present only once. Sequencing used peripheral blood mononuclear cells (PBMCs), obtained before the second cycle of nivolumab. Receptor source: a human donor with classical Hodgkin lymphoma. CDR3s include the opening cysteine and the closing phenylalanine or tryptophan. D genes are given only for firm matches. Clone sizes are given selectively: once, few, many, or a class where the clone is expanded.

DNA,CDR3,J,D,V,size
TGTGCCAGCAGCATAGCGGGGGCCACCGGGGAGCTGTTTTTT,CASSIAGATGELFF,TRBJ2-2,TRBD2,TRBV6-6,.
TGTGCCAGCAGCGTAGGGCCCTTGGACTATGGCTACACCTTC,CASSVGPLDYGYTF,TRBJ1-2,.,TRBV9,few
TGTGCCAGCAGTTTGGGACAGAGCTCCTACGAGCAGTACTTC,CASSLGQSSYEQYF,TRBJ2-7,TRBD1,TRBV11-3,.
TGTGCCAGCAGGCCTCGGGGGAGGCTGAACTATGGCTACACCTTC,CASRPRGRLNYGYTF,TRBJ1-2,.,TRBV6-5,.
TGTGCCAGCAGCCAGAACAGGGGAGGAAATCAGCCCCAGCATTTT,CASSQNRGGNQPQHF,TRBJ1-5,TRBD1,TRBV7-2,.
TGTGCCTGGAGGGGACTAGCGGGGTCCTATGAGCAGTTCTTC,CAWRGLAGSYEQFF,TRBJ2-1,TRBD2,TRBV30,.
TGTGCCAGCAGTGAAGTAGGGGGGCAGTACTTC,CASSEVGGQYF,TRBJ2-7,.,TRBV2,once
TGTGCCAGCAGGCCCGGGGAACCGAACACCGGGGAGCTGTTTTTT,CASRPGEPNTGELFF,TRBJ2-2,.,TRBV27,.
TGTGCCAGCAGCCGGACACCGACCAACTATGGCTACACCTTC,CASSRTPTNYGYTF,TRBJ1-2,.,TRBV5-6,.
TGCGCCAGCAGCCAGCTCGGGACAGGGATATGGGCTGAAGCTTTCTTT,CASSQLGTGIWAEAFF,TRBJ1-1,TRBD1,TRBV4-1,.
TGTGCCAGCAGCGCGGGACAGTCCCAAGAGACCCAGTACTTC,CASSAGQSQETQYF,TRBJ2-5,.,TRBV5-4,.
TGTGCCTGGAGTGTAGGCCCATCGGAGGAGCAGTACTTC,CAWSVGPSEEQYF,TRBJ2-7,.,TRBV30,.
TGTGCCAGTAGTACCTCCCCTGGGACAGCGGATGGCTACACCTTC,CASSTSPGTADGYTF,TRBJ1-2,TRBD1,TRBV19,once
TGTGCCAGCCGTGGGGACAGGGCCTCCTCTGGAAACACCATATATTTT,CASRGDRASSGNTIYF,TRBJ1-3,TRBD1,TRBV2,once
TGTGCCAGCAGCCAAGCAGAGGGGGCCTCCTACGAGCAGTACTTC,CASSQAEGASYEQYF,TRBJ2-7,TRBD1,TRBV4-2,many
TGTGCCAGCAGCGGGGACACCGGGGAGCTGTTTTTT,CASSGDTGELFF,TRBJ2-2,.,TRBV2,medium-sized
TGCAGCGTTGCCGTTGGACAGCGGGGTCTGACCCAGTACTTC,CSVAVGQRGLTQYF,TRBJ2-5,.,TRBV29-1,once
TGCGCCAGCAGCTTGGACTCAGCTAACTATGGCTACACCTTC,CASSLDSANYGYTF,TRBJ1-2,.,TRBV5-1,.
TGTGCCAGCAGCCCCCTCCAGCGGGGGGGGAATGAGCAGTTCTTC,CASSPLQRGGNEQFF,TRBJ2-1,TRBD2,TRBV9,.
TGTGCCAGCTCACCACAGACTACTGAAGCTTTCTTT,CASSPQTTEAFF,TRBJ1-1,.,TRBV18,few